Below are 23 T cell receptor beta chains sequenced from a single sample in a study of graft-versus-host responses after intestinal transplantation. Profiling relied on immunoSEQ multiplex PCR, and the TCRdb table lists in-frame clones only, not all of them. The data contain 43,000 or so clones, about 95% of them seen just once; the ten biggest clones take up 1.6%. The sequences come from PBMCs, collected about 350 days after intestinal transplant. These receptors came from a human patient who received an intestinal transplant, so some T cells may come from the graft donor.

The CDR3 DNA sequence: TGTGCCAGCAGCCCCCCTGCCCGGGACGGTGTACGCTACAATGAGCAGTTCTTC. Protein sequence: CASSPPARDGVRYNEQFF. The rearrangement links TRBV7-3 to TRBJ2-1, with D possibly called TRBD1 or TRBD2 (5 bases each). Per germline, CDR1 SGHTA and CDR2 FQGTGA. CDR3 length: 18 amino acids. V lost 5 bases to trimming and J lost 3 bases, with 23 bases between them.

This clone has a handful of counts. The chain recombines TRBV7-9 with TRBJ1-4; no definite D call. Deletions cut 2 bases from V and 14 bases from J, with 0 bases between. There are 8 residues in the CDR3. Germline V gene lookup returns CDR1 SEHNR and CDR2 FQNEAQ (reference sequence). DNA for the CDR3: TGTGCCAGCAGCTTACTGTTTTTT. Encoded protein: CASSLLFF.

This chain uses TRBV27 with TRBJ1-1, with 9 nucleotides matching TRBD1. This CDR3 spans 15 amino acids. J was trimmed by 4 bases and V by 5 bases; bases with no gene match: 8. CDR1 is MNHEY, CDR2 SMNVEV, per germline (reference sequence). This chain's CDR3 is CASSPDRGWGTEAFF. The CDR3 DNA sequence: TGTGCCAGCAGTCCGGACAGGGGATGGGGCACTGAAGCTTTCTTT.

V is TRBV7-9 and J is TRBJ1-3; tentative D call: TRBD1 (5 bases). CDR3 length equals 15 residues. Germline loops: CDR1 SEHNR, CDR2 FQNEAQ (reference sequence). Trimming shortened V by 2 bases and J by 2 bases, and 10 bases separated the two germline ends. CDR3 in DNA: TGTGCCAGCAGCTTATGGGGGAGTGCTGGAAACACCATATATTTT. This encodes CASSLWGSAGNTIYF.

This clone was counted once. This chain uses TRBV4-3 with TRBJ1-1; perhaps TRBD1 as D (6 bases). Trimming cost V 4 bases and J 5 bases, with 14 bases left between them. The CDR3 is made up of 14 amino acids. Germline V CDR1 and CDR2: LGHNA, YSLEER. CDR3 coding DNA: TGCGCCAGCAGCCTATACAGGGAAGGAACTGAAGCTTTCTTT. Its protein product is CASSLYREGTEAFF.

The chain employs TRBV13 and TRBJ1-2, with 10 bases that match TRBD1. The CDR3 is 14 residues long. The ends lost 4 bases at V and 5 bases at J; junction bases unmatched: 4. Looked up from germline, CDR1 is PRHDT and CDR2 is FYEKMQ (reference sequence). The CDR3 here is CASSYTGQGYGYTF. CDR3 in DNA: TGTGCCAGCAGCTACACGGGACAGGGGTATGGCTACACCTTC.

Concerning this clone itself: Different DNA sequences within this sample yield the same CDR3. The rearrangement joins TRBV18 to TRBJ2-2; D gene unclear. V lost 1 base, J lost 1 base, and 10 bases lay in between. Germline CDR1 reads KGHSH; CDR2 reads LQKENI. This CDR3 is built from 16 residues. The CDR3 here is CASSPRRWGNTGELFF. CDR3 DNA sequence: TGTGCCAGCTCACCACGTCGGTGGGGGAACACCGGGGAGCTGTTTTTT.

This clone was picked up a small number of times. CDR3 residues: CASTAGVGETQYF. The CDR3 nucleotides are TGTGCCAGTACCGCGGGAGTTGGGGAGACCCAGTACTTC. V is TRBV19 and J is TRBJ2-5; 7 nucleotides match TRBD2. This CDR3 is 13 amino acids long. Trimming cost V 7 bases and J 5 bases; bases outside gene matches: 7. CDR1 LNHDA and CDR2 SQIVND come from the germline V gene (reference sequence).

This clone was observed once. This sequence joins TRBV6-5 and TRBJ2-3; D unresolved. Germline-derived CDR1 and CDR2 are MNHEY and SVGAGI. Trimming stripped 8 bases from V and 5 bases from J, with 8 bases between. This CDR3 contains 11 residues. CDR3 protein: CASLGEDTQYF. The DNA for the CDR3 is TGTGCCAGCCTTGGCGAAGATACGCAGTATTTT.

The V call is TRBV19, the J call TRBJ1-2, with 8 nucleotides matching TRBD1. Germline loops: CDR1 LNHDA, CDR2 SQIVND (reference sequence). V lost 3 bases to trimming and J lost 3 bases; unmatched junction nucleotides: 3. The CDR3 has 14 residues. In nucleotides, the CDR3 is TGTGCCAGTAGTATGGCGACAGGGGACTATGGCTACACCTTC. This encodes CASSMATGDYGYTF.

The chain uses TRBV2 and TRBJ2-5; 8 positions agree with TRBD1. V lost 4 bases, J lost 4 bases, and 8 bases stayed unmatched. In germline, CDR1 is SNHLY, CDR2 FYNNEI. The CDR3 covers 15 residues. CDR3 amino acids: CASSAQGARGETQYF. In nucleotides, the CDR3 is TGTGCCAGCAGTGCCCAGGGGGCGCGGGGAGAGACCCAGTACTTC.

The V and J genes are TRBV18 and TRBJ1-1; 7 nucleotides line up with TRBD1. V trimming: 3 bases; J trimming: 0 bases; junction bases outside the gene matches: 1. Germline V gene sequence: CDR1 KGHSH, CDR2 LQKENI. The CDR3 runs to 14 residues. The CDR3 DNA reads TGTGCCAGCTCACCGGGACAGCTGAACACTGAAGCTTTCTTT. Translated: CASSPGQLNTEAFF.

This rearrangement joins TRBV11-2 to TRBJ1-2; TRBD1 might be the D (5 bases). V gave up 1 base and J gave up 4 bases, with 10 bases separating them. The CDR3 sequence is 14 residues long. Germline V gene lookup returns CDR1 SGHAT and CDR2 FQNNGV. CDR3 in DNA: TGTGCCAGCAGCTTAGTTGGGGACGGCTATGGCTACACCTTC. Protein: CASSLVGDGYGYTF.

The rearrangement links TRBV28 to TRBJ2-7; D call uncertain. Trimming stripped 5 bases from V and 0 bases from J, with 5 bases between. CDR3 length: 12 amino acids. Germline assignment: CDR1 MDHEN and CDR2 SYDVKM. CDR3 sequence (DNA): TGTGCCAGCAGTGCCAGCTCCTACGAGCAGTACTTC. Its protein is CASSASSYEQYF.

The CDR3 DNA sequence: TGCGCCAGCAGCCAAGAATGGTGGGGGGGGCCCTACGAGCAGTACTTC. The encoded protein is CASSQEWWGGPYEQYF. The chain uses TRBV4-1 and TRBJ2-7, with D perhaps matching TRBD2 (7 bases). The CDR3 contains 16 residues. Germline lookup yields CDR1 MGHRA and CDR2 YSYEKL. Trimming removed 0 bases from V and 2 bases from J, with 14 bases in between.

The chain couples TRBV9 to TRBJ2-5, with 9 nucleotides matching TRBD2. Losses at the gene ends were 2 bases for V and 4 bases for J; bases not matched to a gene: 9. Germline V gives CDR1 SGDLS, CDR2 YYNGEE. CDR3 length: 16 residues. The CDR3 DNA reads TGTGCCAGCAGCGTGGATAGCGGGAGTCTGAGAGAGACCCAGTACTTC. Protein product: CASSVDSGSLRETQYF.

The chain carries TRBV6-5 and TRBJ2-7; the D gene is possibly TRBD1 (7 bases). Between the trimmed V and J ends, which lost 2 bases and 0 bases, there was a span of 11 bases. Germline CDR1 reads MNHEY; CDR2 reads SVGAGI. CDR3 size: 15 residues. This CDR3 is CASSYAGQSSYEQYF. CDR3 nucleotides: TGTGCCAGCAGTTACGCGGGACAGAGCTCCTACGAGCAGTACTTC.

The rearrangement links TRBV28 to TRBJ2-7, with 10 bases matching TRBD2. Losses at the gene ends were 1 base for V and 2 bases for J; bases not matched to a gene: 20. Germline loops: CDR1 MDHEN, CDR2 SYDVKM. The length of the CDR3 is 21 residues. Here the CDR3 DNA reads TGTGCCAGCAGTTTATATCTGAGTCTCGCGGCGGCCGGGACTAGCGCCTACGAGCAGTACTTC. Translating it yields CASSLYLSLAAAGTSAYEQYF.

The CDR3 region is CASSAWRTGNSPLHF. In DNA form, the CDR3 reads TGTGCCAGCAGTGCGTGGCGTACGGGGAATTCACCCCTCCACTTT. The J gene is TRBJ1-6, the V gene TRBV2; no definite D call. CDR3 length equals 15 residues. The germline V gene has CDR1 SNHLY and CDR2 FYNNEI. The ends were cut back, 4 bases at V and 7 bases at J, with 14 bases in the middle.

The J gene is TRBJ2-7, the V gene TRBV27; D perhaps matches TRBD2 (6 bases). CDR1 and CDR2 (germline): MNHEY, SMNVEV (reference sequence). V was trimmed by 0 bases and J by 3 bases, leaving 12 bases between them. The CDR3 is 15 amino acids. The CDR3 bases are TGTGCCAGCAGTTTATCCATCGCGGGACTCTACGAGCAGTACTTC. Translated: CASSLSIAGLYEQYF.

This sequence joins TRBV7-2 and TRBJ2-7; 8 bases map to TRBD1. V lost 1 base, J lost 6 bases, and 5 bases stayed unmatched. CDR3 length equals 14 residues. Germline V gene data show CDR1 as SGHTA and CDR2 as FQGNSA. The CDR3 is CASSLGQGPFEQYF. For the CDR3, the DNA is TGTGCCAGCAGCTTAGGACAGGGGCCTTTCGAGCAGTACTTC.

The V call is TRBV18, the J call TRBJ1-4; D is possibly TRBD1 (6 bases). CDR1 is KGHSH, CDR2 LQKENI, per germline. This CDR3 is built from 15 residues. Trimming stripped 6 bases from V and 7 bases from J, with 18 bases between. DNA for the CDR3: TGTGCCAGCTCCCGAAAGGGGGAACGGGTTGAAAAACTGTTTTTT. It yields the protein CASSRKGERVEKLFF. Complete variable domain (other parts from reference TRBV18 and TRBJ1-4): NAGVMQNPRHLVRRRGQEARLRCSPMKGHSHVYWYRQLPEEGLKFMVYLQKENIIDESGMPKERFSAEFPKEGPSILRIQQVVRGDSAAYFCASSRKGERVEKLFFGSGTQLSVL.

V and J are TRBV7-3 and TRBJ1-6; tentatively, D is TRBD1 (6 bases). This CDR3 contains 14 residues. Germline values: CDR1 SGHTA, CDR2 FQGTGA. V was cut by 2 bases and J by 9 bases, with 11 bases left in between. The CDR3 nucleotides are TGTGCCAGCAGCTTAGGGGGGCTAGGTTCACCCCTCCACTTT. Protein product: CASSLGGLGSPLHF.